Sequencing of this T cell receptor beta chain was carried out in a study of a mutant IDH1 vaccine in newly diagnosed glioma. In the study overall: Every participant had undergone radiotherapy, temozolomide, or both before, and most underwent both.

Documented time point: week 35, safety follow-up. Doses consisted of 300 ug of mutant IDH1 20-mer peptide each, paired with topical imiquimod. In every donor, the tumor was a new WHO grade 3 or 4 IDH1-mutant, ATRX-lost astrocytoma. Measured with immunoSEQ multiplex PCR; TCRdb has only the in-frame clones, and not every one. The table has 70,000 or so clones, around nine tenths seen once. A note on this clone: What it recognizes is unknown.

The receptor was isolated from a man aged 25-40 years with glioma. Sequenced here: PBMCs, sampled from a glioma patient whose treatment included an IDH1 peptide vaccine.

The CDR3 loop is CASSSWGGTGDQPQHF. The DNA for the CDR3 is TGCGCCAGCAGTAGTTGGGGTGGGACAGGGGATCAGCCCCAGCATTTT. The rearrangement joins TRBV4-1 to TRBJ1-5, with TRBD1 matching over 10 bases. CDR1 MGHRA and CDR2 YSYEKL come from the germline V gene. The CDR3 runs to 16 residues. J gave up 5 bases and V 6 bases, and 10 bases lay outside the gene matches.